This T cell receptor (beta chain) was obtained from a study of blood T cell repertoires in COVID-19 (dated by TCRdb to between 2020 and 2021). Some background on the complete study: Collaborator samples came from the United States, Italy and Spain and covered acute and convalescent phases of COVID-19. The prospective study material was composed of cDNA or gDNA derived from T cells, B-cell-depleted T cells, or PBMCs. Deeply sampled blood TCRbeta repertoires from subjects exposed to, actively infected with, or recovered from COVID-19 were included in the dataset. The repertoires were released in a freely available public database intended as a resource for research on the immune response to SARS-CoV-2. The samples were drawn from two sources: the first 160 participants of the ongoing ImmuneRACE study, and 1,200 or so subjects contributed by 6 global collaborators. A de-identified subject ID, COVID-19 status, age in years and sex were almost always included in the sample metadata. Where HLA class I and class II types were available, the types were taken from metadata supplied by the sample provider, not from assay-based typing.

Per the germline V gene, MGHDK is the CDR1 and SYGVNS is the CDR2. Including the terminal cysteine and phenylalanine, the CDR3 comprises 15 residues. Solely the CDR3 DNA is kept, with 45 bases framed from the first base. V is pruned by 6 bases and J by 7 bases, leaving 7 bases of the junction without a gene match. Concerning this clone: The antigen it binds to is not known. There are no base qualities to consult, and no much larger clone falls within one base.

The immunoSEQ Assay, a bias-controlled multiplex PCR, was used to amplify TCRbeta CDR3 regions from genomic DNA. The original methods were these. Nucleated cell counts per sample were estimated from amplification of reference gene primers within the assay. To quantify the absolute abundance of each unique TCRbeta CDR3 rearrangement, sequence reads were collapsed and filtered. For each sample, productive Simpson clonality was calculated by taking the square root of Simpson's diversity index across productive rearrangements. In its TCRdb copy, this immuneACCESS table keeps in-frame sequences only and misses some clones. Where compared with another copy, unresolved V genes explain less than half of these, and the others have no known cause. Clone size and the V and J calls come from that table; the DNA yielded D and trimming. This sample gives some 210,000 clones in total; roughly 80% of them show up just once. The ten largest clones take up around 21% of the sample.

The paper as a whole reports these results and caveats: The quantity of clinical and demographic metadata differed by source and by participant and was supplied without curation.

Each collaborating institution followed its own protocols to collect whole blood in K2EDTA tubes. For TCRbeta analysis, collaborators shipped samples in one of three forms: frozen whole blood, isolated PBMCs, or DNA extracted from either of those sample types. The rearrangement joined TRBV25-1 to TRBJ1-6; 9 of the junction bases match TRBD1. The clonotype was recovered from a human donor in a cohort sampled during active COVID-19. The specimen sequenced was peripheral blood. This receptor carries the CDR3 CASRATDRGNSPLHF. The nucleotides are TGTGCCAGCAGGGCAACGGACAGGGGAAATTCACCCCTCCACTTT.